Below are 24 T cell receptor beta chains sequenced from a single sample in a study of blood T cell repertoires in COVID-19. Some clones are missing from TCRdb's copy, which holds only in-frame ones; the method was immunoSEQ multiplex PCR. The sample holds some 150,000 clones, around 85% seen once. The sample was peripheral blood. The receptors were sampled from a woman aged 35 to 49 with active or convalescent COVID-19.

In this sample, this clone turned up a few times. The rearrangement links TRBV19 to TRBJ1-1; 7 bases are shared with TRBD1. The V gene's germline CDR1 is LNHDA and CDR2 SQIVND (reference sequence). Unmatched junction bases numbered 14, after V lost 1 base and J lost 0 bases. This CDR3 is built from 19 residues. The CDR3 nucleotides read TGTGCCAGTAGTATAGTGACGGAGAGGGGGCACGCCATGAACACTGAAGCTTTCTTT. Translation gives CASSIVTERGHAMNTEAFF.

Here the CDR3 DNA reads TGCGCCAGCAGCCACCGGAGCAACACTGAAGCTTTCTTT. It yields the protein CASSHRSNTEAFF. The chain carries TRBV5-1 and TRBJ1-1, with D hard to call. V was clipped by 4 bases and J by 2 bases, with 9 bases between them. This CDR3 is built from 13 residues. The germline CDR1 and CDR2 sequences are SGHRS and YFSETQ.

The chain uses TRBV6-5 and TRBJ2-7; perhaps TRBD1 as D (5 bases). Germline V lookup: CDR1 MNHEY, CDR2 SVGAGI. This CDR3 contains 14 residues. V lost 0 bases and J 2 bases, leaving 8 bases between the germline ends. This chain's CDR3 is CASSYSGEAYEQYF. In DNA, the CDR3 is TGTGCCAGCAGTTACTCAGGGGAAGCCTACGAGCAGTACTTC.

This chain joins TRBV29-1 and TRBJ2-7, with TRBD2 matching 9 bases. The V gene's germline CDR1 is SQVTM and CDR2 ANQGSEA. The CDR3 runs to 16 residues. Unmatched junction bases numbered 14, after V lost 1 base and J lost 7 bases. CDR3 in amino acids: CSVEVLRSGRIWEQYF. DNA for the CDR3: TGCAGCGTTGAAGTCTTACGGAGCGGGAGGATTTGGGAGCAGTACTTC.

The rearrangement joins TRBV27 to TRBJ2-4, with 10 bases matching TRBD1. The CDR3 is made up of 17 amino acids. Germline CDR1 reads MNHEY; CDR2 reads SMNVEV (reference sequence). V shed 6 bases and J 5 bases; nucleotides not matched to a gene: 13. CDR3 in amino acids: CASSPLLRDRGQNIQYF. Here the CDR3 DNA reads TGTGCCAGCAGCCCACTGCTCCGGGACAGGGGCCAAAACATTCAGTACTTC.

CDR3 nucleotides: TGTGCCAGCACCCACGGGGACGGGGCGGGAAAGCCCCAGCATTTT. Residues: CASTHGDGAGKPQHF. The V and J genes are TRBV6-5 and TRBJ1-5; tentative D call: TRBD1 (5 bases). This CDR3 comprises 15 residues. V lost 7 bases, J lost 8 bases, and 21 bases lay in between. Germline V gene sequence: CDR1 MNHEY, CDR2 SVGAGI.

The chain joins TRBV5-1 to TRBJ2-7; D unresolved. Per germline, CDR1 SGHRS and CDR2 YFSETQ. The CDR3 has 14 amino acids. V dropped 4 bases and J dropped 2 bases, with 13 bases sitting between them. CDR3 sequence reads: CASSVSTVAYEQYF. In DNA, the CDR3 is TGCGCCAGCAGCGTAAGTACAGTCGCCTACGAGCAGTACTTC. Full variable domain (remainder filled in from reference TRBV5-1 and TRBJ2-7): KAGVTQTPRYLIKTRGQQVTLSCSPISGHRSVSWYQQTPGQGLQFLFEYFSETQRNKGNFPGRFSGRQFSNSRSEMNVSTLELGDSALYLCASSVSTVAYEQYFGPGTRLTVT.

The chain uses TRBV20-1 and TRBJ2-1, with no clear D. V was shortened by 7 bases and J by 12 bases, with 16 bases between the two germline ends. CDR3 length: 11 residues. Per the germline V gene, CDR1 is DFQATT and CDR2 is SNEGSKA (reference sequence). DNA for the CDR3: TGCAGTGGGGTCCGAACAGTCCCGCAGTTCTTC. This gives the protein CSGVRTVPQFF.

The chain joins TRBV28 to TRBJ1-5, with TRBD1 matching 8 bases. Germline V CDR1 and CDR2: MDHEN, SYDVKM. The CDR3 is 16 amino acids. V was clipped by 1 base and J by 0 bases; unmatched bases: 2. The CDR3 loop reads CASSLSTGGSNQPQHF. CDR3 sequence (DNA): TGTGCCAGCAGTTTATCCACAGGGGGTAGCAATCAGCCCCAGCATTTT.

The chain couples TRBV6-5 to TRBJ1-3; D gene unclear. The CDR3 covers 14 residues. Trimming left V 9 bases short and J 4 bases short, with 16 bases between. Germline lookup yields CDR1 MNHEY and CDR2 SVGAGI. This CDR3 is CASIGGRRGNTIYF. The CDR3 bases are TGTGCCAGTATAGGAGGAAGGCGCGGAAACACCATATATTTT.

The CDR3 DNA reads TGTGCCTGGACAGGGCTTGGGCGAGAGCAGTACTTC. It is translated as CAWTGLGREQYF. The chain joins TRBV30 to TRBJ2-7; D possibly corresponds to TRBD1 (5 bases). This CDR3 is built from 12 residues. Per the germline V gene, CDR1 is GTSNPN and CDR2 is SVGIG (reference sequence). V was shortened by 4 bases and J by 7 bases, with 14 bases between the two germline ends.

The chain uses TRBV18 and TRBJ1-1, with D maybe TRBD1 (6 bases). V was shortened by 0 bases and J by 4 bases, with 15 bases between the two germline ends. The germline V gene encodes CDR1 KGHSH and CDR2 LQKENI. This CDR3 is 16 amino acids long. The CDR3 DNA is TGTGCCAGCTCACCACCTCGCTTAGGGGGGGGCACTGAAGCTTTCTTT. It is translated as CASSPPRLGGGTEAFF.

The J gene is TRBJ1-6, the V gene TRBV27; possibly TRBD1 for D (5 bases). Deletions cut 4 bases from V and 4 bases from J, with 11 bases between. Germline lookup yields CDR1 MNHEY and CDR2 SMNVEV (reference sequence). This CDR3 is built from 15 residues. CDR3 bases: TGTGCCAGCAGTTCGGACACCCTGTATAATTCACCCCTCCACTTT. Protein sequence: CASSSDTLYNSPLHF.

The chain couples TRBV5-1 to TRBJ1-1, with D tentatively TRBD1 (6 bases). Germline CDR1 and CDR2: SGHRS and YFSETQ. V lost 0 bases, J lost 7 bases, and 13 bases lay in between. CDR3 length equals 14 residues. CDR3 residues: CASSLVQGQHEAFF. The CDR3 nucleotides read TGCGCCAGCAGCTTGGTACAGGGTCAGCATGAAGCTTTCTTT.

This clone was detected only once. The CDR3 sequence: CASSPRMTGTQETQYF. The CDR3 DNA reads as TGTGCCAGCAGTCCTAGAATGACAGGGACCCAAGAGACCCAGTACTTC. This chain connects TRBV27 to TRBJ2-5; 7 bases are a match to TRBD1. Trimming at V came to 5 bases and at J to 1 base, leaving 10 bases not matched to a gene. Looked up from germline, CDR1 is MNHEY and CDR2 is SMNVEV (reference sequence). This CDR3 region has 16 residues.

This clone was observed once. The J gene is TRBJ2-7, the V gene TRBV7-2; D remains unclear. The germline CDR1 and CDR2 sequences are SGHTA and FQGNSA. V lost 6 bases and J 4 bases, leaving 16 bases between the germline ends. This CDR3 spans 14 amino acids. CDR3 region: CASSPPRVMYEQYF. CDR3 nucleotides: TGTGCCAGCAGTCCACCTCGGGTTATGTACGAGCAGTACTTC. Complete variable domain (other parts from reference TRBV7-2 and TRBJ2-7): GAGVSQSPSNKVTEKGKDVELRCDPISGHTALYWYRQSLGQGLEFLIYFQGNSAPDKSGLPSDRFSAERTGGSVSTLTIQRTQQEDSAVYLCASSPPRVMYEQYFGPGTRLTVT.

The chain joins TRBV11-3 to TRBJ2-3; TRBD2 might be the D (5 bases). V was cut by 3 bases and J by 3 bases, with 7 bases left in between. The CDR3 is 13 amino acids. Germline CDR1 and CDR2: SGHNT and YENEEA. The CDR3 bases are TGTGCCAGCAGCTTGAGGGTGACAGATACGCAGTATTTT. The encoded protein is CASSLRVTDTQYF.

The V gene is TRBV25-1, the J gene TRBJ1-4; 9 bases are a match to TRBD1. This CDR3 has 15 amino acids. Germline trimming cut 6 bases from V and 6 bases from J; bases unmatched to any gene: 8. Per germline, CDR1 MGHDK and CDR2 SYGVNS. The CDR3 DNA follows: TGTGCCAGCAGCGCAGGACAGGGGTTATATGAAAAACTGTTTTTT. This gives the protein CASSAGQGLYEKLFF. Filled out from reference TRBV25-1 and TRBJ1-4, the complete variable domain reads EADIYQTPRYLVIGTGKKITLECSQTMGHDKMYWYQQDPGMELHLIHYSYGVNSTEKGDLSSESTVSRIRTEHFPLTLESARPSHTSQYLCASSAGQGLYEKLFFGSGTQLSVL.

This chain joins TRBV5-6 and TRBJ1-4; D gene unclear. Looked up from germline, CDR1 is SGHDT and CDR2 is YYEEEE. CDR3 size: 14 residues. With 5 bases removed from V and 2 bases from J, the gap between germline ends came to 10 bases. CDR3 bases: TGTGCCAGCAGGCGAGGTGTGACTAATGAAAAACTGTTTTTT. This translates into CASRRGVTNEKLFF.

V and J are TRBV19 and TRBJ1-5, with 7 nucleotides matching TRBD1. The CDR3 runs to 14 residues. Germline CDR1 is LNHDA and CDR2 is SQIVND (reference sequence). Trimming removed 7 bases from V and 7 bases from J; junction bases left unmatched: 10. DNA for the CDR3: TGTGCCAGTATGGGAGACAGGGTTAGCCAGCCCCAGCATTTT. Its translation: CASMGDRVSQPQHF.

The chain combines TRBV27 with TRBJ2-7, with D perhaps matching TRBD2 (5 bases). This CDR3 is 15 amino acids long. Germline values: CDR1 MNHEY, CDR2 SMNVEV (reference sequence). V was cut by 3 bases and J by 3 bases, with 15 bases left in between. The CDR3 here is CASSFSWELNYEQYF. The CDR3 coding sequence is TGTGCCAGCAGTTTCAGTTGGGAGCTGAACTACGAGCAGTACTTC.

The chain employs TRBV9 and TRBJ1-1; no reliable D call. V was cut by 0 bases and J by 3 bases, with 9 bases left in between. The CDR3 length is 14 residues. From germline, CDR1 is SGDLS and CDR2 YYNGEE. CDR3 DNA: TGTGCCAGCAGCGTAGCTGGCCGGGACACTGAAGCTTTCTTT. Its translation is CASSVAGRDTEAFF. Full variable domain (outside the CDR3, taken from reference TRBV9 and TRBJ1-1): DSGVTQTPKHLITATGQRVTLRCSPRSGDLSVYWYQQSLDQGLQFLIQYYNGEERAKGNILERFSAQQFPDLHSELNLSSLELGDSALYFCASSVAGRDTEAFFGQGTRLTVV.

This clone was found a few times. The junction departs from germline at one end; a sequencing error may be responsible. The rearrangement uses TRBV10-3 and TRBJ2-1; D may be TRBD2 (7 bases). The CDR3 extends over 15 amino acids. Germline CDR1 is ENHRY and CDR2 is SYGVKD. For the CDR3, the DNA is TGTGCCAGCAGTAGAGGGGGACTATCCTACAATGAGCAGTTCTTC. Translated: CASSRGGLSYNEQFF.

The chain has TRBV3-1 (or the pseudogene TRBV3-2) and TRBJ2-1; maybe TRBD1 (5 bases). The CDR3 sequence is 12 residues long. Germline V gives CDR1 LGHDT, CDR2 YNNKEL (reference sequence). Trimming took off 1 base at V and 10 bases at J, with 8 bases between the two ends. This CDR3 is CASSQGRAEQFF. The CDR3 DNA is TGTGCCAGCAGCCAAGGCAGGGCCGAGCAGTTCTTC.